The 6 T cell receptor beta chains given below trace back to one sample, sequenced in a study of beta chain features in type 1 diabetes. Notes on the study in general: In every one of the four CD4+ subsets, TCRB CDR3s were moderately but significantly shorter in Type 1 diabetes patients.

The investigators reverse transcribed all of the isolated RNA, so they sequenced expressed TCRB transcripts. Here immunoSEQ multiplex PCR was the method, and the copy in TCRdb shows in-frame clones only, minus some. The data contain hundreds of thousands of clones, about 14% of them singletons. Antigens of these TCRs are unknown. Material for sequencing was naive CD4+ T cells from blood. The receptors derive from a man between 18 and 35 years old with type 1 diabetes.

This clone was observed a few times. CDR3: CASSLQRGAYEQYF. The CDR3 DNA is TGTGCCAGCAGCCTGCAGCGGGGGGCCTACGAGCAGTACTTC. The chain uses TRBV13 and TRBJ2-7, with 9 bases identical to TRBD2. This CDR3 is 14 amino acids long. Germline trimming cut 5 bases from V and 2 bases from J; bases unmatched to any gene: 4. Germline-derived CDR1 and CDR2 are PRHDT and FYEKMQ (reference sequence).

This clone was counted only a few times. The chain is built from TRBV30 and TRBJ1-5; D ambiguous. Germline V lookup: CDR1 GTSNPN, CDR2 SVGIG (reference sequence). There are 13 residues in the CDR3. With 0 bases removed from V and 4 bases from J, the gap between germline ends came to 7 bases. The CDR3, as DNA: TGTGCCTGGAGTGTAGCCCAGAATCAGCCCCAGCATTTT. Amino acid sequence: CAWSVAQNQPQHF.

In its sample, this clone was seen a few times. The chain employs TRBV6-6 and TRBJ2-1; the match to TRBD2 covers 8 bases. This CDR3 comprises 15 residues. The junction had 4 bases not matched to a gene; V was cut back by 0 bases and J by 6 bases. Germline V gene sequence: CDR1 MNHNY, CDR2 SVGAGI (reference sequence). CDR3 in amino acids: CASSYSPAGVNEQFF. In DNA, the CDR3 is TGTGCCAGCAGTTACTCTCCAGCGGGAGTCAATGAGCAGTTCTTC.

This clone was counted a few times. This chain links TRBV6-5 with TRBJ2-7; 7 bases agree with TRBD2. This CDR3 has 15 residues. V trimming: 6 bases; J trimming: 0 bases; junction bases outside the gene matches: 8. Germline V gene lookup returns CDR1 MNHEY and CDR2 SVGAGI. For the CDR3, the DNA is TGTGCCAGCAGCTCCGCGGCTAGCGGCTCCTACGAGCAGTACTTC. Translated, it gives CASSSAASGSYEQYF.

The chain has TRBV30 and TRBJ2-1; no clear D. Trimming removed 4 bases from V and 0 bases from J, with 7 bases in between. This CDR3 has 13 amino acids. Germline lookup yields CDR1 GTSNPN and CDR2 SVGIG (reference sequence). The CDR3 DNA reads TGTGCCTGGACCCCGGACTCCTACAATGAGCAGTTCTTC. As protein: CAWTPDSYNEQFF.

This clone was picked up a small number of times. J is TRBJ1-4 and V is TRBV4-2, with D hard to call. The CDR3 spans 18 residues. Trimming removed 0 bases from V and 3 bases from J, with 17 bases in between. From germline, CDR1 is LGHNA and CDR2 YNFKEQ. For the CDR3, the DNA is TGTGCCAGCAGCCAAGATCTACGGGGAATCGGACCTAATGAAAAACTGTTTTTT. This gives the protein CASSQDLRGIGPNEKLFF.